What follows describes a single T cell receptor beta chain. CDR1 is SGHNT and CDR2 is YYREEE in the germline V gene (reference sequence). The CDR3 is made up of 14 amino acids. V was shortened by 1 base and J by 5 bases, with 10 bases between the two germline ends. The sample comes from a study of shared clonotypes between healthy human individuals. Sequencing used immunoSEQ multiplex PCR; TCRdb keeps in-frame clones, though not all of them. The table shows roughly 1,500,000 clones, with approximately 98.5% occurring only once. The rearrangement uses TRBV5-4 and TRBJ2-1; D assignment may be TRBD1 or TRBD2 (6 bases each). This receptor was identified in a man aged 25 to 45 in good health. Sequencing was done on a sample of naive CD4+ T cells sorted from blood. Subset meaning: CD45RA+ positively selected. The chain's CDR3 is CASSLPEGDNEQFF. CDR3 bases: TGTGCCAGCAGCTTGCCGGAGGGGGACAATGAGCAGTTCTTC.